A selection of T cell receptor beta chains follows, all from one sample in a study of cytomegalovirus exposure and HLA in healthy donors. Produced via immunoSEQ multiplex PCR; TCRdb's table is partial and in-frame only. In the table there are 130,000 to 150,000 clones, around 75% of which are singletons. The specimen was PBMCs. The receptors come from a woman aged 25 to 39 in good health and CMV-seronegative. CDR3s include the opening cysteine and the closing phenylalanine or tryptophan. Each record gives: clone size, J gene, D gene, CDR3 length, V gene, CDR3 protein, CDR3 DNA. A D gene is named only where the DNA matches it firmly. Some rows mark clone size as missing; the rest say once, few, many or name a class of expanded clone.

. TRBJ1-4 . 15 TRBV7-2 CASSGVGTANEKLFF TGTGCCAGCAGCGGCGTTGGAACAGCAAATGAAAAACTGTTTTTT
once TRBJ2-7 TRBD2 16 TRBV25-1 CASSELGGGAVYEQYF TGTGCCAGCAGTGAATTGGGCGGGGGGGCCGTTTACGAGCAGTACTTC
. TRBJ1-1 TRBD1 13 TRBV6-5 CASNRQGDTEAFF TGTGCCAGCAATCGACAGGGGGACACTGAAGCTTTCTTT
. TRBJ2-7 . 16 TRBV7-9 CASSLAGGLNSYEQYF TGTGCCAGCAGCTTAGCAGGTGGGCTAAACTCCTACGAGCAGTACTTC
. TRBJ2-7 TRBD2 16 TRBV5-1 CASREPLAGSPYEQYF TGCGCCAGCAGAGAACCCCTAGCGGGAAGTCCGTACGAGCAGTACTTC
few TRBJ2-5 TRBD1 15 TRBV7-2 CASSFQQGAGETQYF TGTGCCAGCAGCTTTCAACAGGGGGCGGGGGAGACCCAGTACTTC
. TRBJ1-2 . 15 TRBV7-9 CASSLAHRDDYGYTF TGTGCCAGCAGCTTAGCGCACAGGGACGACTATGGCTACACCTTC
. TRBJ2-2 TRBD2 16 TRBV5-4 CASTQGLAVHTGGLFF TGTGCCAGCACTCAGGGACTAGCGGTGCACACCGGGGGGCTGTTTTTT
. TRBJ2-1 TRBD2 14 TRBV7-3 CASSTSGRANEQFF TGTGCCAGCAGCACTAGCGGGAGGGCCAATGAGCAGTTCTTC
few TRBJ2-3 TRBD2 16 TRBV5-4 CASSLYSGRSTDTQYF TGTGCCAGCAGCTTATATAGCGGGAGGTCAACAGATACGCAGTATTTT
. TRBJ2-3 . 14 TRBV4-1 CASSQISGGDTQYF TGCGCCAGCAGCCAAATATCAGGAGGGGATACGCAGTATTTT
. TRBJ1-3 . 15 TRBV5-4 CASSFGGSSGNTIYF TGTGCCAGCAGCTTTGGCGGCAGCTCTGGAAACACCATATATTTT
. TRBJ2-1 TRBD1 16 TRBV5-1 CASSLGYRGFLNEQFF TGCGCCAGCAGCTTGGGCTACAGGGGATTCCTCAATGAGCAGTTCTTC
. TRBJ2-5 TRBD2 16 TRBV5-6 CASSLSVAGGLETQYF TGTGCCAGCAGCTTGTCGGTAGCGGGGGGCTTGGAGACCCAGTACTTC